The next 21 T cell receptor beta chains were all read from a single sample in a study of blood T cell repertoires in COVID-19. Some clones are missing from TCRdb's copy, which holds only in-frame ones; the method was immunoSEQ multiplex PCR. This table has about 68,000 clones, roughly 85% appearing once. Sequenced input: peripheral blood. These receptors came from a man aged 45-65 years with acute or convalescent COVID-19.

This chain uses TRBV5-1 with TRBJ2-2; possibly TRBD2 for D (5 bases). Per germline, CDR1 SGHRS and CDR2 YFSETQ. This CDR3 is 15 amino acids long. Trimming cost V 4 bases and J 4 bases, with 14 bases left between them. CDR3 bases: TGCGCCAGCAGCCAGCTAAGGGCGGGCACCGGGGAGCTGTTTTTT. Residues: CASSQLRAGTGELFF.

As regards this clone: An end of the junction does not agree with germline; a read error may underlie this. V and J are TRBV3-1 (or the pseudogene TRBV3-2) and TRBJ2-5; perhaps TRBD2 as D (5 bases). This CDR3 region has 13 residues. CDR1 and CDR2 (germline): LGHDT, YNNKEL (reference sequence). CDR3 nucleotide sequence: TGTGCCAGCAGCCACGCTAGCCAACAGACCCAGTACTTC. It encodes CASSHASQQTQYF.

V gene TRBV5-1 combines with J gene TRBJ1-6, with D possibly being TRBD1 (5 bases). The CDR3 contains 14 residues. The V end lost 2 bases, the J end lost 5 bases, and 8 bases lay between the germline ends. Germline CDR1 SGHRS, CDR2 YFSETQ. Here the CDR3 DNA reads TGCGCCAGCAGCTTTTCACAGGATAATTCACCCCTCCACTTT. Translation: CASSFSQDNSPLHF.

The chain joins TRBV4-1 to TRBJ1-5; TRBD1 matches 8 bases. Germline V gene lookup returns CDR1 MGHRA and CDR2 YSYEKL. The CDR3 length is 17 residues. Trimming cost V 2 bases and J 2 bases; bases outside gene matches: 8. The CDR3 region is CASSQKTGGGGNQPQHF. Here the CDR3 DNA reads TGCGCCAGCAGCCAAAAAACAGGGGGAGGGGGCAATCAGCCCCAGCATTTT.

This chain links TRBV6-5 with TRBJ2-5; TRBD2 is a possible D gene (5 bases). CDR1 and CDR2 from the germline V gene are MNHEY and SVGAGI. This CDR3 comprises 14 residues. V lost 5 bases and J 6 bases, leaving 16 bases between the germline ends. CDR3 bases: TGTGCCAGCAGTCGTATACTAGTCGATCAGACCCAGTACTTC. Its protein is CASSRILVDQTQYF.

J is TRBJ2-5 and V is TRBV2; D is possibly TRBD2 (6 bases). Trimming cost V 8 bases and J 2 bases, with 15 bases left between them. Germline-derived CDR1 and CDR2 are SNHLY and FYNNEI. This CDR3 has 14 amino acids. The CDR3 loop is CASDKGTDQETQYF. CDR3 nucleotide sequence: TGTGCCAGCGACAAAGGGACTGATCAAGAGACCCAGTACTTC.

The chain links TRBV5-1 to TRBJ1-5, with a possible D match to TRBD1 (5 bases). The CDR3 sequence is 13 residues long. Germline V gene sequence: CDR1 SGHRS, CDR2 YFSETQ. The V end lost 1 base, the J end lost 5 bases, and 7 bases lay between the germline ends. This CDR3 is CASSLTRDQPQHF. Here the CDR3 DNA reads TGCGCCAGCAGCTTGACCAGGGATCAGCCCCAGCATTTT.

The chain is built from TRBV20-1 and TRBJ2-1; 7 positions match TRBD2. Per the germline V gene, CDR1 is DFQATT and CDR2 is SNEGSKA (reference sequence). The CDR3 extends over 13 amino acids. Germline trimming cut 3 bases from V and 5 bases from J; bases unmatched to any gene: 4. CDR3: CSASTGGNNEQFF. The CDR3 region has the DNA TGCAGTGCTAGTACCGGGGGGAACAATGAGCAGTTCTTC.

The gene calls are TRBV5-5 and TRBJ2-6; 7 bases line up with TRBD2. CDR3 length: 15 residues. With 6 bases clipped from V and 2 bases from J, the junction kept 5 bases outside the gene matches. CDR1 and CDR2 from the germline V gene are SGHKS and YYEKEE (reference sequence). The CDR3 nucleotides read TGTGCCAGCACCTGGGGACTAACTGGGGCCAACGTCCTGACTTTC. Protein sequence: CASTWGLTGANVLTF. The complete variable domain, with remaining parts taken from reference TRBV5-5 and TRBJ2-6, reads DAGVTQSPTHLIKTRGQQVTLRCSPISGHKSVSWYQQVLGQGPQFIFQYYEKEERGRGNFPDRFSARQFPNYSSELNVNALLLGDSALYLCASTWGLTGANVLTFGAGSRLTVL.

This clone was recorded once. This chain links TRBV11-2 with TRBJ2-1; 10 nucleotides align to TRBD2. The V and J ends lost 2 bases and 7 bases, in that order; junction bases with no gene match: 5. The CDR3 is 15 residues long. Germline V gives CDR1 SGHAT, CDR2 FQNNGV. The DNA of the CDR3 is TGTGCCAGCAGCTTACAACTAGCGGGGCCAAATGAGCAGTTCTTC. Translating gives CASSLQLAGPNEQFF. Using reference TRBV11-2 and TRBJ2-1 for the parts outside the CDR3, the full variable domain is EAGVAQSPRYKIIEKRQSVAFWCNPISGHATLYWYQQILGQGPKLLIQFQNNGVVDDSQLPKDRFSAERLKGVDSTLKIQPAKLEDSAVYLCASSLQLAGPNEQFFGPGTRLTVL.

This chain links TRBV25-1 with TRBJ2-3; 9 positions match TRBD2. V lost 9 bases and J lost 6; bases outside the gene matches: 10. The V gene's germline CDR1 is MGHDK and CDR2 SYGVNS. This CDR3 is built from 14 residues. CDR3 region: CASRLSGGWDTQYF. The CDR3 DNA sequence: TGTGCCAGTAGATTAAGCGGGGGGTGGGATACGCAGTATTTT.

The chain's CDR3 is CASSQDPERGGIDTQYF. The CDR3, as DNA: TGTGCCAGCAGCCAAGATCCCGAGCGGGGGGGCATAGATACGCAGTATTTT. The V and J genes are TRBV14 and TRBJ2-3; 10 positions agree with TRBD2. J gave up 5 bases and V 0 bases, and 8 bases lay outside the gene matches. The CDR3 length is 17 residues. CDR1 is SGHDN, CDR2 FVKESK, per germline.

CDR3 protein: CASSLDQGSGGFSFSYEQYF. Written as DNA, the CDR3 is TGTGCCAGCAGCTTAGATCAGGGTAGCGGGGGCTTCTCTTTCTCCTACGAGCAGTACTTC. The chain is built from TRBV11-2 and TRBJ2-7, with 9 bases identical to TRBD2. V gave up 0 bases and J gave up 0 bases; unmatched junction bases: 15. This CDR3 comprises 20 residues. Germline V gives CDR1 SGHAT, CDR2 FQNNGV.

The rearrangement links TRBV7-9 to TRBJ2-5, with TRBD1 matching over 8 bases. This CDR3 spans 17 amino acids. J was trimmed by 2 bases and V by 5 bases; bases with no gene match: 13. From germline, CDR1 is SEHNR and CDR2 FQNEAQ (reference sequence). The CDR3 DNA reads TGTGCCAGCAGCATCAGGACAGGGCTAATTGTTCAAGAGACCCAGTACTTC. Amino acid sequence: CASSIRTGLIVQETQYF. The full variable domain, completed using reference TRBV7-9 and TRBJ2-5, is DTGVSQNPRHKITKRGQNVTFRCDPISEHNRLYWYRQTLGQGPEFLTYFQNEAQLEKSRLLSDRFSAERPKGSFSTLEIQRTEQGDSAMYLCASSIRTGLIVQETQYFGPGTRLLVL.

The rearrangement joins TRBV2 to TRBJ2-5; tentative D call: TRBD1 (6 bases). V lost 5 bases and J lost 1, with 14 bases in between. The CDR3 runs to 15 residues. CDR1 and CDR2 from the germline V gene are SNHLY and FYNNEI. CDR3 bases: TGTGCCAGCAGTTTCAGGACAGCCCTCCAAGAGACCCAGTACTTC. This encodes CASSFRTALQETQYF. Complete variable domain (other parts from reference TRBV2 and TRBJ2-5): EPEVTQTPSHQVTQMGQEVILRCVPISNHLYFYWYRQILGQKVEFLVSFYNNEISEKSEIFDDQFSVERPDGSNFTLKIRSTKLEDSAMYFCASSFRTALQETQYFGPGTRLLVL.

V is TRBV6-5 and J is TRBJ2-2; 7 bases are shared with TRBD1. CDR1 MNHEY and CDR2 SVGAGI come from the germline V gene. Trimming cost V 6 bases and J 6 bases; bases outside gene matches: 7. CDR3 size: 14 residues. Written as DNA, the CDR3 is TGTGCCAGCAGGGGGGACAGTTGGTCCGGGGAGCTGTTTTTT. Amino acid sequence: CASRGDSWSGELFF.

This clone appeared a few times. The chain is built from TRBV10-3 and TRBJ2-7; a weak D match, TRBD1 (5 bases). The CDR3 consists of 12 residues. Germline CDR1 and CDR2: ENHRY and SYGVKD. V lost 8 bases and J lost 0, with 8 bases in between. The DNA of the CDR3 is TGTGCCATCGGAAGGGGCTCCTACGAGCAGTACTTC. Translating gives CAIGRGSYEQYF.

This chain joins TRBV7-8 and TRBJ2-1, with a weak D call TRBD2 (7 bases). The CDR3 sequence is 16 residues long. V lost 5 bases and J 12 bases, leaving 26 bases between the germline ends. Germline-derived CDR1 and CDR2 are SGHVS and FQNEAQ. This CDR3 reads CASSPGERGPGGRQFF. The CDR3 bases are TGTGCCAGCAGCCCTGGGGAGCGGGGACCCGGGGGCCGGCAGTTCTTC.

This clone occurred once. This chain links TRBV15 with TRBJ2-1, with 7 nucleotides matching TRBD1. Losses at the gene ends were 0 bases for V and 3 bases for J; bases not matched to a gene: 5. CDR3 length: 16 amino acids. The V gene's germline CDR1 is LNHNV and CDR2 YYDKDF (reference sequence). The CDR3 loop is CATSRDQGQIYNEQFF. CDR3 DNA sequence: TGTGCCACCAGCAGAGATCAGGGACAGATCTACAATGAGCAGTTCTTC.

The chain joins TRBV2 to TRBJ1-3; D perhaps matches TRBD1 (6 bases). Germline V gene sequence: CDR1 SNHLY, CDR2 FYNNEI. This CDR3 is built from 14 residues. Trimming took off 6 bases at V and 7 bases at J, with 16 bases between the two ends. CDR3 sequence (DNA): TGTGCCAGCAGCCTACAGGGTATCGGGAACACCATATATTTT. Protein product: CASSLQGIGNTIYF.

This rearrangement joins TRBV20-1 to TRBJ1-2, with D tentatively TRBD1 (5 bases). V lost 5 bases, J lost 4 bases, and 8 bases lay in between. The CDR3 has 11 amino acids. Germline V gene lookup returns CDR1 DFQATT and CDR2 SNEGSKA (reference sequence). CDR3 bases: TGCAGTGCTTTGGGACTCTATGGCTACACCTTC. This gives the protein CSALGLYGYTF.